Listed below are T cell receptor beta chains from one sample, sequenced in a study of blood T cells in healthy people across ages. TCRdb reprocessed the 5' RACE reads with MiXCR, giving one entry per CDR3 protein. The sample has around 710,000 distinct CDR3 sequences, roughly two fifths seen once. The sequencing input was blood. These receptors all stem from a woman aged 60-75 years in good health. Both conserved end residues are part of each CDR3.

v_gene,j_gene,CDR3aa
TRBV27,TRBJ1-6,CASSSAPAANSPLHF
TRBV7-3,TRBJ2-7,CASSLTEGQEQYF
TRBV25-1,TRBJ1-2,CASSGYGGRSGYTF
TRBV6-1,TRBJ2-1,CASNQGGGSYEQFF
TRBV27,TRBJ2-7,CASSHSGTEPIITYEQYF
TRBV20-1,TRBJ2-3,CSARPGGLLAGFTDTQYF
TRBV4-2,TRBJ2-5,CASSASGTSGQETQYF
TRBV20-1,TRBJ2-1,CSAGGLADNNEQFF
TRBV7-2,TRBJ2-5,CASSVGPGMKTQYF
TRBV5-4,TRBJ2-4,CASSLYRDSLAKNIQYF
TRBV5-6,TRBJ2-1,CASSHGISDNEQFF
TRBV5-1,TRBJ2-3,CASSSTGVRTDTQYF
TRBV11-1,TRBJ2-1,CASSLRSSPSSYNEQFF
TRBV7-2,TRBJ2-7,CASSPGGGGFPYF
TRBV6-5,TRBJ2-7,CASSYFGGQAYEQYF
TRBV18,TRBJ1-6,CTSSPGLPTQRDSPLHF
TRBV7-8,TRBJ2-1,CAGSTGTRGLGEQFF
TRBV6-2/TRBV6-3,TRBJ2-3,CASSLPEITDTQYF
TRBV10-3,NA,CAITPGQGEYNEQYF
TRBV20-1,TRBJ1-1,CSARVGGGPGEAFF
TRBV10-1,TRBJ2-7,CASSESGGFGEQYF
TRBV4-3,TRBJ2-5,CASSQELLTGGETQYF
TRBV10-3,TRBJ2-3,CAVLSGHPYTDTQYF
TRBV6-2/TRBV6-3,TRBJ1-6,CASRPGTATFPLHF